These T cell receptor beta chains were read from a single sample in a study of blood T cell repertoires in COVID-19. The protocol was immunoSEQ multiplex PCR, while the TCRdb copy is restricted to in-frame clones and leaves out a portion. The sample has 360,000 or so clones; around 83% are singletons. Material: PBMCs or T cells enriched from blood (not recorded which). These receptors originate from a woman in her forties or fifties who had recovered from COVID-19. Both conserved end residues are trimmed from each CDR3.

v_call cdr3_aa
TRBV5-4 ASSSMPGQGVGYT
TRBV5-4 ASSLGGNIVTEAF
TRBV5-6 ASSLWRGQGDYGYT
TRBV10-3 AISAGQGPNYGYT
TRBV9 ASSVRTGGAYGYT
TRBV19 ASSRTGSNEKLF
TRBV25-1 ASSPVGNTIY
TRBV6-5 ASSLRTGGAGEQY
TRBV11-1 ASRTTGGTYEQY
TRBV7-2 ASSLVGGTIPVGEAF
TRBV19 ASSILNRLNTEAF
TRBV19 ASSLGALGTDTQY
TRBV7-2 ASSLTFGTGSRGNEQY
TRBV6-2/TRBV6-3 ASSYIPGVNKNIQY
TRBV28 ASSYSGTPGEQY
TRBV3-1/TRBV3-2 ASSQGVRVGYT
TRBV4-3 ASSPRDGADEQY
TRBV15 ATSRDGTSGREPGSGELF
TRBV7-9 ASSPRQARGDEQF
TRBV21-1 ASDFLTGTGLGFYEQY
TRBV3-1/TRBV3-2 ASSPIQGRYGYT
TRBV7-2 ASSRRDYGYT
TRBV7-2 ASSLASGGPHTDTQY
TRBV20-1 SARWDRAQC
TRBV27 ASSPPGGGLYGYT
TRBV11-3 ASREGRRGRITEAF
TRBV12-3/TRBV12-4 ASSYGGTEAF
TRBV19 ASSIGGIAYGYT
TRBV6-5 ASGGTGATYGYT
TRBV25-1 ASSENRAPNTEAF
TRBV2 ASSEQASYEQY
TRBV19 ATAGQGASEAF
TRBV10-3 AISESTGVGYT